This T cell receptor beta chain is drawn from a study of blood T cell repertoires in COVID-19. The wider study: T cells, B-cell-depleted T cells, or PBMCs provided the cDNA or gDNA that served as material.

The study assigned cohorts using participant-reported clinical history. Before being deemed recovered, Cohort 3 donors had two negative PCRs, clearance, or symptom resolution. Per the study methods: The assay estimated nucleated cells by amplifying reference gene primers. The protocol was immunoSEQ multiplex PCR, while the TCRdb copy is restricted to in-frame clones and leaves out a portion. The V and J calls and clone size were taken over from that table, and D and trimming were inferred from the DNA. The sample has a few hundred thousand clones; approximately 90% are singletons. The sequence was collected from a man aged 35 to 55 who had recovered from COVID-19. Sequenced input: PBMCs or T cells enriched from blood (not recorded which).

CDR3 protein: CASSYSRQLAKNIQYF. The CDR3 DNA sequence: TGTGCCAGCAGTTATAGCCGACAGTTAGCCAAAAACATTCAGTACTTC. The chain is built from TRBV6-8 and TRBJ2-4, with TRBD1 as a possible D gene (5 bases). Germline CDR1 MNHGY, CDR2 SAAAGT. The CDR3 length is 16 residues. Trimming stripped 3 bases from V and 0 bases from J, with 12 bases between.